Listed below are T cell receptor beta chains from one sample, sequenced in a study of blood T cell repertoires in COVID-19. TCRdb's copy holds only in-frame clones and misses some; the assay was immunoSEQ multiplex PCR. The table records a few hundred thousand clones, roughly 85% of them present only once. Sequencing was carried out using PBMCs or T cells enriched from blood (not recorded which). The receptors were gathered from a man aged 25 to 40 who had recovered from COVID-19. Both conserved end residues are part of each CDR3. Fields, in order: D gene, clone size, V gene, J gene, CDR3 protein, CDR3 DNA. A D gene is named only where the DNA matches it firmly. A clone size is listed for some rows: how often the clone was seen (once, few, many), or a class if it is expanded.

d_call: .; clone_size: .; v_call: TRBV4-2; j_call: TRBJ2-3; cdr3_aa: CASSQDGLKTDTQYF; cdr3_nt: TGTGCCAGCAGCCAAGACGGACTGAAGACAGATACGCAGTATTTT
d_call: TRBD2; clone_size: .; v_call: TRBV12-5; j_call: TRBJ2-3; cdr3_aa: CASGLGGGADTQYF; cdr3_nt: TGTGCTAGTGGTTTGGGGGGGGGAGCAGATACGCAGTATTTT
d_call: .; clone_size: .; v_call: TRBV9; j_call: TRBJ2-2; cdr3_aa: CASSLSNTGELFF; cdr3_nt: TGTGCCAGCAGCCTATCGAACACCGGGGAGCTGTTTTTT
d_call: TRBD1; clone_size: .; v_call: TRBV5-4; j_call: TRBJ1-6; cdr3_aa: CASSLGGDRGGSPLHF; cdr3_nt: TGTGCCAGCAGCTTAGGCGGAGACAGGGGAGGTTCACCCCTCCACTTT
d_call: TRBD1; clone_size: .; v_call: TRBV9; j_call: TRBJ1-1; cdr3_aa: CASSVGGGFGRNTEAFF; cdr3_nt: TGTGCCAGCAGCGTAGGAGGGGGCTTTGGTAGGAACACTGAAGCTTTCTTT
d_call: .; clone_size: .; v_call: TRBV27; j_call: TRBJ1-3; cdr3_aa: CASSPKRASNTIYF; cdr3_nt: TGTGCCAGCAGTCCAAAGCGGGCTTCAAACACCATATATTTT
d_call: TRBD1; clone_size: .; v_call: TRBV29-1; j_call: TRBJ1-1; cdr3_aa: CSANRGPTEAFF; cdr3_nt: TGCAGCGCCAACAGGGGGCCCACTGAAGCTTTCTTT
d_call: TRBD1; clone_size: .; v_call: TRBV24-1; j_call: TRBJ2-2; cdr3_aa: CATSDSRGRTGELFF; cdr3_nt: TGTGCCACCAGTGATTCTAGGGGGCGCACCGGGGAGCTGTTTTTT
d_call: TRBD2; clone_size: .; v_call: TRBV10-3; j_call: TRBJ2-3; cdr3_aa: CAAAGGRSTDTQYF; cdr3_nt: TGTGCCGCCGCGGGGGGAAGAAGCACAGATACGCAGTATTTT
d_call: .; clone_size: many; v_call: TRBV11-3; j_call: TRBJ1-2; cdr3_aa: CASSERSWEGCYTF; cdr3_nt: TGTGCCAGCAGCGAAAGGTCGTGGGAGGGTTGCTACACCTTC
d_call: .; clone_size: once; v_call: TRBV20-1; j_call: TRBJ1-5; cdr3_aa: CSASRGFGNQPQHF; cdr3_nt: TGCAGTGCTAGTCGGGGGTTCGGCAATCAGCCCCAGCATTTT
d_call: TRBD1; clone_size: .; v_call: TRBV4-1; j_call: TRBJ2-2; cdr3_aa: CASSQDHGTASTGELFF; cdr3_nt: TGCGCCAGCAGCCAAGATCACGGGACAGCCAGCACCGGGGAGCTGTTTTTT
d_call: .; clone_size: few; v_call: TRBV7-2; j_call: TRBJ1-2; cdr3_aa: CASSSQGGVYGYTF; cdr3_nt: TGTGCCAGCAGCTCACAAGGGGGGGTCTATGGCTACACCTTC
d_call: TRBD1; clone_size: .; v_call: TRBV14; j_call: TRBJ1-6; cdr3_aa: CASSQVQGAYNSPLHF; cdr3_nt: TGTGCCAGCAGCCAAGTACAGGGGGCCTATAATTCACCCCTCCACTTT
d_call: TRBD1; clone_size: .; v_call: TRBV19; j_call: TRBJ1-1; cdr3_aa: CASSSLDRADTEAFF; cdr3_nt: TGTGCCAGTAGTAGCCTTGACAGGGCGGACACTGAAGCTTTCTTT
d_call: .; clone_size: .; v_call: TRBV4-3; j_call: TRBJ1-5; cdr3_aa: CASSQYRGNQPQHF; cdr3_nt: TGCGCCAGCAGCCAGTACAGGGGCAATCAGCCCCAGCATTTT
d_call: TRBD2; clone_size: .; v_call: TRBV10-3; j_call: TRBJ2-1; cdr3_aa: CAISGGTSGGEVQFF; cdr3_nt: TGTGCCATCAGTGGAGGGACTAGCGGGGGGGAGGTGCAGTTCTTC
d_call: .; clone_size: .; v_call: TRBV3-1/TRBV3-2; j_call: TRBJ1-6; cdr3_aa: CASSRGGSGNSPLHF; cdr3_nt: TGTGCCAGCAGCCGTGGGGGGTCGGGGAATTCACCCCTCCACTTT
d_call: TRBD1; clone_size: .; v_call: TRBV18; j_call: TRBJ1-2; cdr3_aa: CASSPLSGTVDGYTF; cdr3_nt: TGTGCCAGCTCACCACTCTCCGGGACAGTGGATGGCTACACCTTC
d_call: .; clone_size: .; v_call: TRBV3-1/TRBV3-2; j_call: TRBJ1-2; cdr3_aa: CASSQQGSNYGYTF; cdr3_nt: TGTGCCAGCAGCCAACAGGGTTCTAACTATGGCTACACCTTC
d_call: TRBD2; clone_size: .; v_call: TRBV5-4; j_call: TRBJ2-3; cdr3_aa: CASSFTSGDTDTQYF; cdr3_nt: TGTGCCAGCAGCTTTACTAGCGGGGACACAGATACGCAGTATTTT
d_call: .; clone_size: .; v_call: TRBV6-5; j_call: TRBJ2-5; cdr3_aa: CASSYSKSTRETQYF; cdr3_nt: TGTGCCAGCAGTTACTCGAAGTCGACTCGGGAGACCCAGTACTTC
d_call: .; clone_size: .; v_call: TRBV5-1; j_call: TRBJ2-3; cdr3_aa: CASRWGPGDTQYF; cdr3_nt: TGCGCCAGCAGATGGGGGCCAGGCGATACGCAGTATTTT
d_call: .; clone_size: .; v_call: TRBV25-1; j_call: TRBJ2-2; cdr3_aa: CASSGAFLNTGELFF; cdr3_nt: TGTGCCAGCAGTGGTGCGTTCCTGAACACCGGGGAGCTGTTTTTT
d_call: TRBD2; clone_size: .; v_call: TRBV11-3; j_call: TRBJ2-1; cdr3_aa: CASSLGRGGNHEQFF; cdr3_nt: TGTGCCAGCAGCTTGGGGCGGGGGGGCAACCATGAGCAGTTCTTC
d_call: .; clone_size: .; v_call: TRBV7-2; j_call: TRBJ2-5; cdr3_aa: CASSRAGVMETQYF; cdr3_nt: TGTGCCAGCAGCAGAGCAGGGGTAATGGAGACCCAGTACTTC
d_call: TRBD1; clone_size: .; v_call: TRBV5-5; j_call: TRBJ2-2; cdr3_aa: CASSLAYGTANTGELFF; cdr3_nt: TGTGCCAGCAGCTTGGCCTACGGGACAGCCAACACCGGGGAGCTGTTTTTT
d_call: .; clone_size: .; v_call: TRBV4-1; j_call: TRBJ2-2; cdr3_aa: CASSQPALGRFPGNTGELFF; cdr3_nt: TGCGCCAGCAGCCAACCCGCCTTGGGGAGGTTTCCTGGGAACACCGGGGAGCTGTTTTTT
d_call: .; clone_size: .; v_call: TRBV20-1; j_call: TRBJ2-5; cdr3_aa: CSANRETQYF; cdr3_nt: TGCAGTGCCAACCGGGAGACCCAGTACTTC
d_call: .; clone_size: .; v_call: TRBV5-5; j_call: TRBJ1-4; cdr3_aa: CASSPDSGEKLFF; cdr3_nt: TGTGCCAGCAGCCCGGACTCTGGGGAAAAACTGTTTTTT
d_call: TRBD1; clone_size: .; v_call: TRBV29-1; j_call: TRBJ2-7; cdr3_aa: CSVWGRPGWTGETYEQYF; cdr3_nt: TGCAGCGTCTGGGGTCGCCCCGGCTGGACAGGGGAGACCTACGAGCAGTACTTC
d_call: TRBD1; clone_size: .; v_call: TRBV6-5; j_call: TRBJ2-7; cdr3_aa: CASSGQASYEQYF; cdr3_nt: TGTGCCAGCTCGGGACAGGCCTCCTACGAGCAGTACTTC
d_call: .; clone_size: .; v_call: TRBV7-6; j_call: TRBJ2-1; cdr3_aa: CASSLGQSGMANEQFF; cdr3_nt: TGTGCCAGCAGCTTAGGCCAATCAGGGATGGCCAATGAGCAGTTCTTC
d_call: TRBD1; clone_size: .; v_call: TRBV27; j_call: TRBJ2-1; cdr3_aa: CASSPPGQGVHEQFF; cdr3_nt: TGTGCCAGCAGTCCCCCGGGACAGGGTGTCCATGAGCAGTTCTTC
d_call: .; clone_size: .; v_call: TRBV27; j_call: TRBJ1-5; cdr3_aa: CASSLFLNQPQHF; cdr3_nt: TGTGCCAGCAGTTTATTCCTCAATCAGCCCCAGCATTTT
d_call: .; clone_size: .; v_call: TRBV28; j_call: TRBJ2-6; cdr3_aa: CASTRAGLSSGANVLTF; cdr3_nt: TGTGCCAGCACCAGGGCGGGGTTAAGCTCTGGGGCCAACGTCCTGACTTTC
d_call: .; clone_size: .; v_call: TRBV7-2; j_call: TRBJ2-7; cdr3_aa: CASSLVHSYEQYF; cdr3_nt: TGTGCCAGCAGCTTAGTGCACAGCTACGAGCAGTACTTC
d_call: .; clone_size: .; v_call: TRBV5-8; j_call: TRBJ1-5; cdr3_aa: CASSLVQGVYNQPQHF; cdr3_nt: TGTGCCAGCAGCTTGGTCCAGGGTGTCTACAATCAGCCCCAGCATTTT
d_call: TRBD2; clone_size: .; v_call: TRBV9; j_call: TRBJ2-3; cdr3_aa: CASSLYGGATDTQYF; cdr3_nt: TGTGCCAGCAGCCTGTACGGGGGGGCAACAGATACGCAGTATTTT
d_call: .; clone_size: .; v_call: TRBV7-9; j_call: TRBJ1-6; cdr3_aa: CASSLGRENSPLHF; cdr3_nt: TGTGCCAGCAGCTTAGGCAGGGAAAATTCACCCCTCCACTTT
d_call: .; clone_size: .; v_call: TRBV3-1/TRBV3-2; j_call: TRBJ2-2; cdr3_aa: CASSQERRGRLMVTGELFF; cdr3_nt: TGTGCCAGCAGCCAAGAAAGGAGGGGGCGATTAATGGTCACCGGGGAGCTGTTTTTT
d_call: .; clone_size: .; v_call: TRBV5-1; j_call: TRBJ1-2; cdr3_aa: CASSLGQGGSNYGYTF; cdr3_nt: TGCGCCAGCAGCTTGGGCCAGGGAGGCTCTAACTATGGCTACACCTTC
d_call: TRBD1; clone_size: .; v_call: TRBV2; j_call: TRBJ1-6; cdr3_aa: CASSTDRVAYNSPLHF; cdr3_nt: TGTGCCAGCAGTACCGACAGGGTTGCCTATAATTCACCCCTCCACTTT
d_call: TRBD2; clone_size: .; v_call: TRBV10-1; j_call: TRBJ2-5; cdr3_aa: CARRSGAGGQETQYF; cdr3_nt: TGCGCCCGCAGATCGGGGGCGGGGGGGCAAGAGACCCAGTACTTC
d_call: TRBD1; clone_size: .; v_call: TRBV30; j_call: TRBJ1-2; cdr3_aa: CAWSRDRSLGYGYTF; cdr3_nt: TGTGCCTGGAGTCGGGACAGGAGTCTGGGCTATGGCTACACCTTC
d_call: .; clone_size: .; v_call: TRBV2; j_call: TRBJ1-5; cdr3_aa: CASSERQGSQPQHF; cdr3_nt: TGTGCCAGCAGTGAACGGCAGGGGAGTCAGCCCCAGCATTTT
d_call: TRBD2; clone_size: .; v_call: TRBV3-1/TRBV3-2; j_call: TRBJ2-3; cdr3_aa: CASSPYTGAGGRPRITDTQYF; cdr3_nt: TGTGCCAGCAGCCCCTACACTGGAGCGGGGGGTCGCCCCCGTATCACAGATACGCAGTATTTT
d_call: .; clone_size: .; v_call: TRBV7-7; j_call: TRBJ2-3; cdr3_aa: CASSPGYADTQYF; cdr3_nt: TGTGCTAGCAGCCCAGGGTACGCAGATACGCAGTATTTT
d_call: .; clone_size: .; v_call: TRBV18; j_call: TRBJ2-5; cdr3_aa: CASSRGRGLQETQYF; cdr3_nt: TGTGCCAGCTCACGGGGGCGCGGATTACAAGAGACCCAGTACTTC
d_call: TRBD1; clone_size: few; v_call: TRBV6-5; j_call: TRBJ1-6; cdr3_aa: CASSWGQYNSPLHF; cdr3_nt: TGTGCCAGCAGTTGGGGACAGTATAATTCACCCCTCCACTTT
d_call: .; clone_size: .; v_call: TRBV18; j_call: TRBJ2-3; cdr3_aa: CASSPQRLAVSTDTQYF; cdr3_nt: TGTGCCAGCTCACCACAGCGATTAGCCGTTAGCACAGATACGCAGTATTTT
d_call: .; clone_size: .; v_call: TRBV19; j_call: TRBJ1-2; cdr3_aa: CASSISKQTDGYTF; cdr3_nt: TGTGCCAGTAGTATCTCAAAACAGACAGATGGCTACACCTTC
d_call: .; clone_size: few; v_call: TRBV2; j_call: TRBJ2-7; cdr3_aa: CASSEQGEGYEQYF; cdr3_nt: TGTGCCAGCAGTGAACAGGGTGAAGGGTACGAGCAGTACTTC
d_call: TRBD1; clone_size: .; v_call: TRBV9; j_call: TRBJ1-1; cdr3_aa: CASSGDRGLGPGAFF; cdr3_nt: TGTGCCAGCAGCGGAGACAGGGGCCTTGGGCCAGGGGCTTTCTTT
d_call: .; clone_size: .; v_call: TRBV14; j_call: TRBJ1-1; cdr3_aa: CASSPQDGGGKAFF; cdr3_nt: TGTGCCAGCAGCCCTCAAGATGGGGGGGGGAAAGCTTTCTTT
d_call: TRBD2; clone_size: .; v_call: TRBV2; j_call: TRBJ2-3; cdr3_aa: CASIRTSVDTQYF; cdr3_nt: TGTGCCAGCATCCGAACTAGCGTCGATACGCAGTATTTT
d_call: TRBD1; clone_size: .; v_call: TRBV12-3/TRBV12-4; j_call: TRBJ1-2; cdr3_aa: CASSWGQGVSYTF; cdr3_nt: TGTGCCAGCAGCTGGGGACAGGGGGTTAGCTACACCTTC
d_call: .; clone_size: .; v_call: TRBV4-3; j_call: TRBJ1-1; cdr3_aa: CASSRTAGMNTEAFF; cdr3_nt: TGCGCCAGCAGCCGTACAGCGGGAATGAACACTGAAGCTTTCTTT